This entry lists 5 T cell receptor beta chains sequenced from one sample in a study of cytomegalovirus exposure and HLA in healthy donors. Data came from immunoSEQ multiplex PCR; TCRdb stores just in-frame clones and leaves some out. There are 200,000 to 250,000 clones in the sample; 75% to 95% occur only once, and roughly 1% lies in the top ten. Input material: PBMCs. These receptors originate from a woman aged 18-30 years in good health and CMV-seronegative.

The chain combines TRBV4-2 with TRBJ2-3; no clear D. V lost 0 bases to trimming and J lost 2 bases, with 15 bases between them. Per the germline V gene, CDR1 is LGHNA and CDR2 is YNFKEQ. This CDR3 region has 17 residues. The CDR3 sequence: CASSQEGRRSFTDTQYF. The CDR3, as DNA: TGTGCCAGCAGCCAAGAGGGTCGGAGATCATTCACAGATACGCAGTATTTT.

The J gene is TRBJ2-1, the V gene TRBV7-3, with a tentative D call TRBD1 (5 bases). The CDR3 consists of 15 residues. The germline V gene encodes CDR1 SGHTA and CDR2 FQGTGA. Trimming took off 5 bases at V and 4 bases at J, with 15 bases between the two ends. CDR3 sequence reads: CASSPPGARYNEQFF. The CDR3 nucleotides read TGTGCCAGCAGCCCGCCTGGGGCCCGGTACAATGAGCAGTTCTTC.

The chain is built from TRBV2 and TRBJ1-2; 12 bases match TRBD1. This CDR3 has 16 amino acids. Per germline, CDR1 SNHLY and CDR2 FYNNEI. With V trimmed by 4 bases and J by 4 bases, 7 bases remained unmatched. CDR3 loop: CASSAGTGGVLYGYTF. The CDR3 DNA reads as TGTGCCAGCAGTGCAGGGACAGGGGGCGTACTCTATGGCTACACCTTC.

The V gene is TRBV18, the J gene TRBJ1-1, with no clear D. The germline CDR1 and CDR2 sequences are KGHSH and LQKENI. V lost 6 bases and J lost 1, with 6 bases in between. The CDR3 is 12 residues long. The CDR3 reads CASSQENTEAFF. The CDR3 DNA sequence: TGTGCCAGCTCCCAGGAGAACACTGAAGCTTTCTTT.

Here the CDR3 DNA reads TGCAGCGTTGGTGTCCAGATGAACACTGAAGCTTTCTTT. It codes for CSVGVQMNTEAFF. The rearrangement links TRBV29-1 to TRBJ1-1; D remains ambiguous. Trimming cost V 4 bases and J 0 bases, with 9 bases left between them. CDR3 length equals 13 residues. CDR1 SQVTM and CDR2 ANQGSEA come from the germline V gene.